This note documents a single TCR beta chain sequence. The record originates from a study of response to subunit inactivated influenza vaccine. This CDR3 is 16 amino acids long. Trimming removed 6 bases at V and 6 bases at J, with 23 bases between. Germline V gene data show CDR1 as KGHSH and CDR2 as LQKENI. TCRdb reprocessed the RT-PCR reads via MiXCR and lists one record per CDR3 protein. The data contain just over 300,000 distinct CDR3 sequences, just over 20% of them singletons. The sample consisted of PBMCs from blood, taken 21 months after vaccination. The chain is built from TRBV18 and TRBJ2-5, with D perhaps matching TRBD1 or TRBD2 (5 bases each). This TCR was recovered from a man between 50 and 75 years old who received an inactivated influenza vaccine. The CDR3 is CASSQKPTGTAKTQYF. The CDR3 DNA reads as TGTGCCAGCTCCCAGAAACCCACCGGGACGGCTAAGACCCAGTACTTC.